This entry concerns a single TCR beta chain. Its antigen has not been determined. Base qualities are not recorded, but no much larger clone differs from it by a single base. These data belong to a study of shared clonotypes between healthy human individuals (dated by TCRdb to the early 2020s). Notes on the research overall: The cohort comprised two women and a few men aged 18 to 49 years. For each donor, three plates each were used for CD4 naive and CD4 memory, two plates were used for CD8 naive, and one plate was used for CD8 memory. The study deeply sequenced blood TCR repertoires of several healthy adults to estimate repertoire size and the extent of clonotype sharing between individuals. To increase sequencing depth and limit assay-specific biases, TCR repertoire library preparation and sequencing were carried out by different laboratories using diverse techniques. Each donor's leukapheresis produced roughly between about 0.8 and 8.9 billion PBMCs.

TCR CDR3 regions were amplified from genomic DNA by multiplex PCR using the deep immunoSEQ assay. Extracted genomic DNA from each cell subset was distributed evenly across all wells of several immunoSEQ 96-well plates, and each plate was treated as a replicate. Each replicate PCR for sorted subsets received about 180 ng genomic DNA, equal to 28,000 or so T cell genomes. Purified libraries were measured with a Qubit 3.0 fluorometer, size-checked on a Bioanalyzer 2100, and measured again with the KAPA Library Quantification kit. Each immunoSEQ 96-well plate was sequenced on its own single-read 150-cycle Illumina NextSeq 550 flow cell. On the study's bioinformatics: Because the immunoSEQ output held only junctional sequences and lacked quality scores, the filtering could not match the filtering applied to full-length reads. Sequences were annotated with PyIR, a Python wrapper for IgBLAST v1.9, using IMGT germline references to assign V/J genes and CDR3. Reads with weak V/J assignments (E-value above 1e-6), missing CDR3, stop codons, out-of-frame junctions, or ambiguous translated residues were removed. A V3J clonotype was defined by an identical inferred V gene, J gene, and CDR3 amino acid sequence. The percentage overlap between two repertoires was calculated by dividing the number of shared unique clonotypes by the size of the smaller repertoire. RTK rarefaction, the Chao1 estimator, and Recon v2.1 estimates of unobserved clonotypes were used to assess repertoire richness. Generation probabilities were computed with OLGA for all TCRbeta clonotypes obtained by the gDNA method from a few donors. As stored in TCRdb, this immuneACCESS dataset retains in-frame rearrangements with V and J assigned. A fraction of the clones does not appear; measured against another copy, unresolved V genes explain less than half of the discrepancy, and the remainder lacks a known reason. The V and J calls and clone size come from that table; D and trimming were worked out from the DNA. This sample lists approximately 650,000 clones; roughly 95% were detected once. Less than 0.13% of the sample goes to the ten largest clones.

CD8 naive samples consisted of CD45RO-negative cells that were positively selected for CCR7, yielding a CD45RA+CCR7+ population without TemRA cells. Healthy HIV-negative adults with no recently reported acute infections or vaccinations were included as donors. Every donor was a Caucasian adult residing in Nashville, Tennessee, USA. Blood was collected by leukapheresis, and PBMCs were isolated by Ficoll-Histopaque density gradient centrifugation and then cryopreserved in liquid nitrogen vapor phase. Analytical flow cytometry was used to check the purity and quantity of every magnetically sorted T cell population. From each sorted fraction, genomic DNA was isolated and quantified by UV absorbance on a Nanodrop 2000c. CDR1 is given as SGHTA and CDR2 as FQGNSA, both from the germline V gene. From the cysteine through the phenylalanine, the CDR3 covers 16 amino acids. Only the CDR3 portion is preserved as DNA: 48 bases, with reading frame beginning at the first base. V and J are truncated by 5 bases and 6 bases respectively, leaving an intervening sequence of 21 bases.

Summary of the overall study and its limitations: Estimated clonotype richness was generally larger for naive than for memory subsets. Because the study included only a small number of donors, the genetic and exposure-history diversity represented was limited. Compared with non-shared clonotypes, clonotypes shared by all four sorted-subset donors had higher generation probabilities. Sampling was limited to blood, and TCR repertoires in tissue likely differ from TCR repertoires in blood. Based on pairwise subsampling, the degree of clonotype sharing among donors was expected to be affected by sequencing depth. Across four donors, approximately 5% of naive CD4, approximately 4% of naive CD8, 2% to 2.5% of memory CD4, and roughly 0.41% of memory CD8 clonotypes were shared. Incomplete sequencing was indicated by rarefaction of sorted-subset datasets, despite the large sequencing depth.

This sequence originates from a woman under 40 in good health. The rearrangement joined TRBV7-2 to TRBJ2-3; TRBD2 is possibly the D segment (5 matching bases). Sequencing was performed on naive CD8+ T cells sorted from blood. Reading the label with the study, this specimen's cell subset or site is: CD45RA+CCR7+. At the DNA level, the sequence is TGTGCCAGCAGCCACCGGGAATATGGCAGTGTGGATACGCAGTATTTT. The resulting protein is CASSHREYGSVDTQYF.